These 22 T cell receptor beta chains were sequenced from one sample in a study of molecular identifiers for immune sequencing clone quantification. TCRdb itself ran the PCR reads through MiXCR, one entry per CDR3 protein. The repertoire consists of about 36,000 distinct CDR3 sequences, with roughly 20% occurring once and the leading ten covering less than 8.5%. Sequencing used naive CD8+ T cells from blood, with Jurkat cell RNA spiked in. As for subset: FACS-sorted CD8+CD4-CCR7+CD45RA+ naive T cells. All receptors come from a human donor in good health. Some libraries in this study had Jurkat cell RNA spiked in.

Concerning this clonotype: A much larger clone differs by one base, so this may be a read error. This rearrangement joins TRBV6-2 or TRBV6-3 to TRBJ2-3, with 11 positions matching TRBD2. CDR1 is MNHEY and CDR2 is SVGEGT in the germline V gene. CDR3 length: 16 amino acids. CDR3 in DNA: TGTGCCGGCAGTTATCTAGCGGGAGGTGGTACAGATACGCAGTATTTT. It codes for CAGSYLAGGGTDTQYF.

The sample holds many counts of this clonotype. This chain uses TRBV29-1 with TRBJ2-1, with 10 bases aligning to TRBD1. The CDR3 consists of 14 residues. The germline V gene has CDR1 SQVTM and CDR2 ANQGSEA. V shed 6 bases, J shed 5 bases, and the junction held 7 bases outside the gene matches. The CDR3: CSVAGTGVDNEQFF. CDR3 bases: TGCAGCGTGGCCGGGACAGGGGTGGACAATGAGCAGTTCTTC.

This clonotype was found a few times. The gene calls are TRBV14 and TRBJ2-7; 10 bases match TRBD2. The germline V gene encodes CDR1 SGHDN and CDR2 FVKESK. Germline trimming cut 1 base from V and 6 bases from J; bases unmatched to any gene: 6. The CDR3 consists of 15 residues. The CDR3 reads CASSQAASGSAEQYF. The CDR3 DNA is TGTGCCAGCAGCCAAGCGGCTAGCGGGAGTGCCGAGCAGTACTTC.

The rearrangement joins TRBV2 to TRBJ2-7, with 13 positions matching TRBD2. The CDR3 is made up of 15 amino acids. The germline gives CDR1 SNHLY, CDR2 FYNNEI. The V and J ends lost 6 bases and 1 base, in that order; junction bases with no gene match: 3. The CDR3 sequence is CASSELAGGSYEQYF. The DNA for the CDR3 is TGTGCCAGCAGCGAACTAGCGGGAGGGTCCTACGAGCAGTACTTC.

The chain combines TRBV10-3 with TRBJ2-1; 11 nucleotides match TRBD2. J gave up 8 bases and V 4 bases, and 7 bases lay outside the gene matches. The germline V gene encodes CDR1 ENHRY and CDR2 SYGVKD. CDR3 size: 15 residues. CDR3 DNA: TGTGCCATCAGTGCCCGACTAGCGGGATCCGATGAGCAGTTCTTC. Protein product: CAISARLAGSDEQFF.

V gene TRBV7-9 combines with J gene TRBJ2-7, with a tentative D call TRBD2 (5 bases). The V and J ends lost 2 bases and 6 bases respectively, with 8 bases between them. The length of the CDR3 is 12 residues. The germline CDR1 and CDR2 sequences are SEHNR and FQNEAQ (reference sequence). CDR3 protein: CASSLTGSEQYF. CDR3 DNA sequence: TGTGCCAGCAGCTTAACGGGGTCCGAGCAGTACTTC.

This clonotype was observed at least ten times. The chain uses TRBV6-2 or TRBV6-3 and TRBJ2-7; perhaps TRBD1 as D (6 bases). Trimming removed 7 bases at V and 1 base at J, with 17 bases between. Germline values: CDR1 MNHEY, CDR2 SVGEGT. The CDR3 contains 15 residues. The CDR3 coding sequence is TGTGCCAGCACCAATGGGGCAGGGGATTCCTACGAGCAGTACTTC. It codes for CASTNGAGDSYEQYF.

In this sample, this clonotype turned up a few times. This chain connects TRBV5-6 to TRBJ2-7; 10 positions agree with TRBD1. Germline assignment: CDR1 SGHDT and CDR2 YYEEEE. The V and J ends lost 4 bases and 9 bases, in that order; junction bases with no gene match: 13. The CDR3 contains 15 residues. The CDR3 loop reads CASSPTGGSGRLQYF. The DNA of the CDR3 is TGTGCCAGCAGCCCGACAGGGGGCTCCGGGAGGCTGCAGTACTTC.

Concerning this clonotype: A read error may explain this, as a much larger clone is one base away. No conserved phenylalanine or tryptophan is present at the end of the CDR3, so a read error is the likely explanation. This chain uses TRBV7-9 with TRBJ2-7; 7 bases match TRBD2. Per the germline V gene, CDR1 is SEHNR and CDR2 is FQNEAQ (reference sequence). The CDR3 is 14 amino acids. After removal of 5 bases from V and 2 bases from J, the junction contained 6 bases not matched to a gene. CDR3 nucleotide sequence: TGTGCCAGCAGCGCCGGGACTACTCCCTACGAGCAGTACCTC. Amino acids: CASSAGTTPYEQYL.

In regard to this clonotype: The conserved phenylalanine or tryptophan is not found at the CDR3 terminus, so this likely reflects a read error. The chain is built from TRBV12-3 or TRBV12-4 and TRBJ2-7; 9 nucleotides agree with TRBD1. V gave up 5 bases and J gave up 5 bases; unmatched junction bases: 4. This CDR3 spans 13 amino acids. The CDR3, as DNA: TGTGCCAGCAGTATCGGGACAGGGAACGAGCAGTACTAC. It encodes CASSIGTGNEQYY.

In this sample, this clonotype turned up many times. The chain joins TRBV28 to TRBJ2-5, with 7 positions matching TRBD1. Germline V CDR1 and CDR2: MDHEN, SYDVKM. With V trimmed by 3 bases and J by 5 bases, 3 bases remained unmatched. The CDR3 runs to 13 residues. The chain's CDR3 is CASSFRRGETQYF. The CDR3 DNA reads as TGTGCCAGCAGTTTCCGCAGGGGGGAGACCCAGTACTTC.

This clonotype was seen at least ten times. This chain links TRBV24-1 with TRBJ2-2, with D uncertain. The CDR3 is 15 residues long. With 6 bases removed from V and 3 bases from J, the gap between germline ends came to 13 bases. Germline lookup yields CDR1 KGHDR and CDR2 SFDVKD. This CDR3 is CATSSISEDTGELFF. DNA for the CDR3: TGTGCCACCAGTTCAATCTCTGAGGACACCGGGGAGCTGTTTTTT.

In its sample, this clonotype was seen once. The rearrangement joins TRBV7-2 to TRBJ2-7; perhaps TRBD2 as D (6 bases). In germline, CDR1 is SGHTA, CDR2 FQGNSA. Deletions cut 5 bases from V and 4 bases from J, with 9 bases between. The CDR3 loop spans 12 amino acids. This chain's CDR3 is CASSLGRYEQYF. The DNA of the CDR3 is TGTGCCAGCAGCCTCGGGAGATACGAGCAGTACTTC. The full variable domain, its missing parts supplied by reference TRBV7-2 and TRBJ2-7, is GAGVSQSPSNKVTEKGKDVELRCDPISGHTALYWYRQSLGQGLEFLIYFQGNSAPDKSGLPSDRFSAERTGGSVSTLTIQRTQQEDSAVYLCASSLGRYEQYFGPGTRLTVT.

CDR3 coding DNA: TGTGCCGGCAAAACGACGGCCCGGACCGGGGAGCTGTTTTTT. Its protein is CAGKTTARTGELFF. The rearrangement uses TRBV6-2 or TRBV6-3 and TRBJ2-2; no clear D gene. CDR1 and CDR2 from the germline V gene are MNHEY and SVGEGT. This CDR3 is built from 14 residues. V was clipped by 11 bases and J by 5 bases, with 18 bases between them.

This clonotype has ten or more counts. This sequence joins TRBV12-3 or TRBV12-4 and TRBJ1-2, with TRBD1 as a possible D gene (5 bases). This CDR3 region has 14 residues. Trimming shortened V by 6 bases and J by 4 bases, and 15 bases separated the two germline ends. The CDR3 nucleotides read TGTGCCAGCAGCCCCCTCGGACACGCCTATGGCTACACCTTC. This translates into CASSPLGHAYGYTF.

This clonotype appeared many times. The V and J genes are TRBV10-3 and TRBJ1-1; D is uncertain. Germline CDR1 and CDR2: ENHRY and SYGVKD. Trimming took off 0 bases at V and 10 bases at J, with 12 bases between the two ends. This CDR3 is built from 13 residues. CDR3: CAISESTVEVAFF. The CDR3 bases are TGTGCCATCAGTGAGTCCACAGTAGAAGTAGCTTTCTTT.

This clonotype was seen ten or more times. This chain links TRBV13 with TRBJ1-2; 7 nucleotides line up with TRBD1. The CDR3 extends over 13 amino acids. The V segment lost 6 bases and the J segment 3 bases; nucleotides outside the gene matches: 4. From germline, CDR1 is PRHDT and CDR2 FYEKMQ (reference sequence). The CDR3 DNA reads as TGTGCCAGCAGTAAGGACAGGTACTATGGCTACACCTTC. Translation gives CASSKDRYYGYTF.

This clonotype came up a few times. The J gene is TRBJ2-7, the V gene TRBV13; no definite D call. Per germline, CDR1 PRHDT and CDR2 FYEKMQ (reference sequence). The length of the CDR3 is 14 residues. V was clipped by 5 bases and J by 2 bases, with 13 bases between them. The CDR3: CASSPGPEPYEQYF. The CDR3, as DNA: TGTGCCAGCAGCCCAGGACCGGAGCCCTACGAGCAGTACTTC.

This clonotype was observed at least ten times. The chain carries TRBV27 and TRBJ1-4; unclear D gene. The germline V gene has CDR1 MNHEY and CDR2 SMNVEV (reference sequence). Trimming took off 10 bases at V and 7 bases at J, with 13 bases between the two ends. The CDR3 extends over 12 amino acids. CDR3 coding DNA: TGTGCCACTCGAAATCGGGGTGAAAAACTGTTTTTT. Translating gives CATRNRGEKLFF.

The sample holds many counts of this clonotype. The genes are TRBV7-9 and TRBJ1-3; 9 bases agree with TRBD1. The V gene's germline CDR1 is SEHNR and CDR2 FQNEAQ (reference sequence). Trimming at V came to 11 bases and at J to 11 bases, leaving 13 bases not matched to a gene. CDR3 length: 13 amino acids. CDR3 DNA sequence: TGTGCCCTCCTTGGGGACAGGGTTGAAGCCATATATTTT. This encodes CALLGDRVEAIYF.

This clonotype was observed at least ten times. The CDR3 region has the DNA TGTGCCAGCAGCCCCTTGGATACGCAGTATTTT. It encodes CASSPLDTQYF. The J gene is TRBJ2-3, the V gene TRBV7-9, with D unclear. The germline V and J ends were trimmed by 5 bases and 6 bases, with 6 bases remaining between them. Germline CDR1 SEHNR, CDR2 FQNEAQ (reference sequence). The CDR3 has 11 amino acids.

In this sample, this clonotype is medium-sized. For the CDR3, the DNA is TGCAGCGTTGACGGAAGGACAGGCTTACAAGAGACCCAGTACTTC. Its protein is CSVDGRTGLQETQYF. This chain links TRBV29-1 with TRBJ2-5; TRBD1 matches at 7 bases. CDR3 length: 15 amino acids. V shed 3 bases, J shed 2 bases, and the junction held 9 bases outside the gene matches. Germline V CDR1 and CDR2: SQVTM, ANQGSEA.